The rows below give T cell receptor beta chains drawn from one sample of a study of molecular identifiers for immune sequencing clone quantification. TCRdb called the PCR reads again in MiXCR, with one record for every CDR3 protein. The table lists around 460,000 distinct CDR3 sequences, about a quarter of them singletons. Sequenced input: naive CD8+ T cells from blood, with Jurkat cell RNA spiked in. These receptors were taken from a human donor in good health. Some libraries in this study had Jurkat cell RNA spiked in. The CDR3 runs from the conserved cysteine through the conserved F or W. The order of the fields is J gene, V gene, clone size, D gene, CDR3 protein, CDR3 DNA. A D gene is named only where the DNA matches it firmly. Size is omitted from some rows. Given values are once, few, many or a class for expanded clones.

J gene: TRBJ1-1
V gene: TRBV19
clone size: few
D gene: .
CDR3 protein: CASRKSPIEAFF
CDR3 DNA: TGTGCCAGTAGAAAGAGCCCAATTGAAGCTTTCTTT

J gene: TRBJ2-3
V gene: TRBV7-9
clone size: many
D gene: .
CDR3 protein: CASSPPQGNTQYF
CDR3 DNA: TGTGCCAGCAGCCCACCCCAGGGGAATACGCAGTATTTT

J gene: TRBJ2-3
V gene: TRBV19
clone size: few
D gene: .
CDR3 protein: CASSKMPGTDTQYF
CDR3 DNA: TGTGCCAGTAGTAAGATGCCTGGCACAGATACGCAGTATTTT

J gene: TRBJ1-5
V gene: TRBV4-3
clone size: .
D gene: TRBD1
CDR3 protein: CASSQEAFFRDRDRPQHF
CDR3 DNA: TGCGCCAGCAGCCAAGAAGCATTTTTCCGGGACAGGGATCGGCCCCAGCATTTT

J gene: TRBJ2-1
V gene: TRBV7-3
clone size: few
D gene: TRBD2
CDR3 protein: CASSSGTSSRDEQFF
CDR3 DNA: TGTGCCAGCAGCTCCGGGACTAGCTCTCGGGATGAGCAGTTCTTC

J gene: TRBJ2-2
V gene: TRBV7-9
clone size: few
D gene: .
CDR3 protein: CASNPGVLGELFF
CDR3 DNA: TGTGCCAGCAACCCGGGAGTTCTCGGGGAGCTGTTTTTT

J gene: TRBJ2-3
V gene: TRBV13
clone size: .
D gene: .
CDR3 protein: CASSLANTDTQYF
CDR3 DNA: TGTGCCAGCAGCTTAGCGAACACAGATACGCAGTATTTT

J gene: TRBJ2-7
V gene: TRBV7-9
clone size: many
D gene: .
CDR3 protein: CASSSTTYEQYF
CDR3 DNA: TGTGCCAGCAGCTCCACGACCTACGAGCAGTACTTC

J gene: TRBJ2-5
V gene: TRBV20-1
clone size: many
D gene: .
CDR3 protein: CSARNVWQPEETQYF
CDR3 DNA: TGCAGTGCTAGAAACGTGTGGCAGCCTGAAGAGACCCAGTACTTC

J gene: TRBJ2-3
V gene: TRBV9
clone size: many
D gene: .
CDR3 protein: CASSVESTDTQYF
CDR3 DNA: TGTGCCAGCAGCGTAGAGAGCACAGATACGCAGTATTTT

J gene: TRBJ2-1
V gene: TRBV29-1
clone size: .
D gene: .
CDR3 protein: CSVEGDLVKGGSYNEQFF
CDR3 DNA: TGCAGCGTTGAAGGGGACCTCGTTAAGGGGGGCTCCTACAATGAGCAGTTCTTC

J gene: TRBJ2-1
V gene: TRBV12-3/TRBV12-4
clone size: .
D gene: .
CDR3 protein: CASSLRGGGWDEYNEQFF
CDR3 DNA: TGTGCCAGCAGTTTACGAGGGGGGGGGTGGGACGAGTACAATGAGCAGTTCTTC

J gene: TRBJ1-6
V gene: TRBV4-1
clone size: few
D gene: TRBD1
CDR3 protein: CASSLGQPRESPLHF
CDR3 DNA: TGCGCCAGCAGCCTGGGACAGCCACGGGAGTCACCCCTCCACTTT

J gene: TRBJ1-2
V gene: TRBV5-1
clone size: many
D gene: TRBD1
CDR3 protein: CASSFEQGPYGYTF
CDR3 DNA: TGCGCCAGCAGCTTTGAACAGGGGCCCTATGGCTACACCTTC

J gene: TRBJ1-4
V gene: TRBV7-9
clone size: many
D gene: .
CDR3 protein: CASSRPLGPTNEKLFF
CDR3 DNA: TGTGCCAGCAGCCGACCCCTGGGGCCAACTAATGAAAAACTGTTTTTT

J gene: TRBJ2-1
V gene: TRBV4-3
clone size: few
D gene: TRBD2
CDR3 protein: CASSQGLAGGLFREQFF
CDR3 DNA: TGCGCCAGCAGCCAAGGCTTAGCGGGGGGGCTGTTCCGGGAGCAGTTCTTC

J gene: TRBJ2-3
V gene: TRBV30
clone size: .
D gene: .
CDR3 protein: CAWSEGSGTDTQYF
CDR3 DNA: TGTGCCTGGAGTGAGGGTTCAGGCACAGATACGCAGTATTTT

J gene: TRBJ1-4
V gene: TRBV12-3/TRBV12-4
clone size: few
D gene: TRBD1
CDR3 protein: CASTTDRGVEKLFF
CDR3 DNA: TGTGCCAGCACTACAGACAGGGGTGTTGAAAAACTGTTTTTT

J gene: TRBJ1-2
V gene: TRBV12-3/TRBV12-4
clone size: many
D gene: .
CDR3 protein: CASSSVLYGYTF
CDR3 DNA: TGTGCCAGCAGTTCCGTCCTCTATGGCTACACCTTC

J gene: TRBJ1-3
V gene: TRBV19
clone size: few
D gene: .
CDR3 protein: CASSPIGGFSGNTIYF
CDR3 DNA: TGTGCCAGTAGCCCTATAGGGGGATTCTCTGGAAACACCATATATTTT

J gene: TRBJ2-3
V gene: TRBV10-3
clone size: .
D gene: TRBD1
CDR3 protein: CAISSGTGGITDTQYF
CDR3 DNA: TGTGCCATCAGTTCCGGGACAGGGGGGATTACGGATACGCAGTATTTT

J gene: TRBJ2-2
V gene: TRBV7-9
clone size: many
D gene: .
CDR3 protein: CASSYGSAYTGELFF
CDR3 DNA: TGTGCCAGCAGCTACGGGTCAGCCTACACCGGGGAGCTGTTTTTT

J gene: TRBJ1-5
V gene: TRBV4-1
clone size: many
D gene: .
CDR3 protein: CASSQKPGGAYNQPQHF
CDR3 DNA: TGCGCCAGCAGCCAAAAGCCGGGGGGGGCTTACAATCAGCCCCAGCATTTT

J gene: TRBJ2-7
V gene: TRBV20-1
clone size: many
D gene: .
CDR3 protein: CSAREEPGVPYEQYF
CDR3 DNA: TGCAGTGCTAGAGAAGAGCCAGGGGTGCCCTACGAGCAGTACTTC

J gene: TRBJ1-1
V gene: TRBV7-9
clone size: many
D gene: TRBD1
CDR3 protein: CASSQITGGTEAFF
CDR3 DNA: TGTGCCAGCAGCCAGATAACAGGGGGCACTGAAGCTTTCTTT

J gene: TRBJ2-5
V gene: TRBV28
clone size: many
D gene: .
CDR3 protein: CASGHNYRDSETQYF
CDR3 DNA: TGTGCCAGCGGACACAACTACAGGGATTCAGAGACCCAGTACTTC

J gene: TRBJ2-3
V gene: TRBV6-2/TRBV6-3
clone size: .
D gene: .
CDR3 protein: CTSSFRLDNTDTQYF
CDR3 DNA: TGTACCAGCAGTTTTAGACTGGACAACACAGATACGCAGTATTTT

J gene: TRBJ2-7
V gene: TRBV20-1
clone size: .
D gene: .
CDR3 protein: CSARGWGGDEQYF
CDR3 DNA: TGCAGTGCTAGAGGTTGGGGCGGGGACGAGCAGTACTTC

J gene: TRBJ1-1
V gene: TRBV9
clone size: few
D gene: .
CDR3 protein: CASSVLDTGDEAFF
CDR3 DNA: TGTGCCAGCAGCGTATTAGACACGGGGGACGAAGCTTTCTTT

J gene: TRBJ1-1
V gene: TRBV4-3
clone size: many
D gene: TRBD1
CDR3 protein: CASSQDRGGTEAFF
CDR3 DNA: TGCGCCAGCAGCCAAGACAGGGGGGGGACTGAAGCTTTCTTT

J gene: TRBJ2-1
V gene: TRBV13
clone size: few
D gene: TRBD2
CDR3 protein: CASSRRTSGKDEQFF
CDR3 DNA: TGTGCCAGCAGCCGGCGGACTAGCGGGAAGGATGAGCAGTTCTTC

J gene: TRBJ2-7
V gene: TRBV4-2
clone size: .
D gene: .
CDR3 protein: CASSQECRERYEQCF
CDR3 DNA: TGTGCCAGCAGCCAAGAATGCCGGGAGCGTTACGAGCAGTGCTTC

J gene: TRBJ2-7
V gene: TRBV12-3/TRBV12-4
clone size: .
D gene: .
CDR3 protein: CASSSMGADYEQYF
CDR3 DNA: TGTGCCAGCAGCTCCATGGGGGCAGACTACGAGCAGTACTTC